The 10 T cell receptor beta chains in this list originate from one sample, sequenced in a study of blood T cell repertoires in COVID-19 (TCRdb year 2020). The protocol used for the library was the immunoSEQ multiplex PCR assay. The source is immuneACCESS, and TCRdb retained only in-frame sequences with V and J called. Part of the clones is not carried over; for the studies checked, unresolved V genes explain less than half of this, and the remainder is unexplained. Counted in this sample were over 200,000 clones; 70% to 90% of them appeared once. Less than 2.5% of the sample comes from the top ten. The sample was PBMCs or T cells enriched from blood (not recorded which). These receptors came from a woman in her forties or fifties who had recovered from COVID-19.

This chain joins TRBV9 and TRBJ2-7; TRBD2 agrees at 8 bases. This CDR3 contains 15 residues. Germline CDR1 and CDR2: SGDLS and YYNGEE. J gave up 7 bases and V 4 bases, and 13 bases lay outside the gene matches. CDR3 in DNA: TGTGCCAGCAGCCCCCAGACAGGCGGGAGGAGTGAGCAGTACTTC. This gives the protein CASSPQTGGRSEQYF.

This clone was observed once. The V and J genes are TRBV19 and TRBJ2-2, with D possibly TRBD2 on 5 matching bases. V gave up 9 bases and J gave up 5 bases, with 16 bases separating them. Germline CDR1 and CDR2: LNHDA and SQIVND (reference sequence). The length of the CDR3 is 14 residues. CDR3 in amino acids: CASGNPGGTGELFF. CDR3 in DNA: TGTGCCAGCGGGAACCCGGGCGGGACCGGGGAGCTGTTTTTT.

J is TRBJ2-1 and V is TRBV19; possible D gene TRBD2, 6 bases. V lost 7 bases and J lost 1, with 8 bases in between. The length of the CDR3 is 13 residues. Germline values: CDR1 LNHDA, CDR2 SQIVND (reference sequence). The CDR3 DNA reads TGTGCCAGTAAAGGAGGGTCCTACAATGAGCAGTTCTTC. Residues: CASKGGSYNEQFF.

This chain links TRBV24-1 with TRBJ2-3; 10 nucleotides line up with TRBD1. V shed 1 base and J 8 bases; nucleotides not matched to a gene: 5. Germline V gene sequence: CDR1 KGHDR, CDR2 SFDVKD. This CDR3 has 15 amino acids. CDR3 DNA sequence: TGTGCCACCAGTGATTTACTCCGGACAGGGGGTACGCAGTATTTT. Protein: CATSDLLRTGGTQYF.

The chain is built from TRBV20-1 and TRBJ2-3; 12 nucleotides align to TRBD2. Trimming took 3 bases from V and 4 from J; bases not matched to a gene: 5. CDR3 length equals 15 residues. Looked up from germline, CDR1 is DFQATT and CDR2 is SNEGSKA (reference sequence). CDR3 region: CSASRLAGVADTQYF. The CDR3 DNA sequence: TGCAGTGCTAGTCGACTAGCGGGAGTTGCAGATACGCAGTATTTT.

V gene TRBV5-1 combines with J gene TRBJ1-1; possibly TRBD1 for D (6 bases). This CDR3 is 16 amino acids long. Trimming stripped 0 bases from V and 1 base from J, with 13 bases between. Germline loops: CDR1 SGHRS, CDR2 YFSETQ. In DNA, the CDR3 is TGCGCCAGCAGCTTGGAAGGACAGTGGGGGAACACTGAAGCTTTCTTT. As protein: CASSLEGQWGNTEAFF.

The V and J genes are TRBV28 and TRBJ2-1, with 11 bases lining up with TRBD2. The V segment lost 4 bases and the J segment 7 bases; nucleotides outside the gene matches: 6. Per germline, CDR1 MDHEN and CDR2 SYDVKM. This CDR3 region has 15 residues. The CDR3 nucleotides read TGTGCCAGCAGTTCTATAGCGGGAGGGGGGAATGAGCAGTTCTTC. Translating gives CASSSIAGGGNEQFF.

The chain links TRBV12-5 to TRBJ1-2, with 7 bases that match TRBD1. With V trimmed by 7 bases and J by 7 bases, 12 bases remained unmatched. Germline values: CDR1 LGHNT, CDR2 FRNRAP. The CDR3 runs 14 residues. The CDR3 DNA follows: TGTGCTAGTGCCGTGGAGGGGGCTTTCGGTGGCTACACCTTC. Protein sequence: CASAVEGAFGGYTF.

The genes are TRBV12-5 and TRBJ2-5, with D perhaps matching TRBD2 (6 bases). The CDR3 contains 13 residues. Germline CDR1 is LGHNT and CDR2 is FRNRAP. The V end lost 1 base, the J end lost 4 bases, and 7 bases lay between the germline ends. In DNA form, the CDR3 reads TGTGCTAGTGGTTTGGAGGAGGGAGAGACCCAGTACTTC. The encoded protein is CASGLEEGETQYF. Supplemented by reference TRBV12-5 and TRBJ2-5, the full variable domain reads DARVTQTPRHKVTEMGQEVTMRCQPILGHNTVFWYRQTMMQGLELLAYFRNRAPLDDSGMPKDRFSAEMPDATLATLKIQPSEPRDSAVYFCASGLEEGETQYFGPGTRLLVL.

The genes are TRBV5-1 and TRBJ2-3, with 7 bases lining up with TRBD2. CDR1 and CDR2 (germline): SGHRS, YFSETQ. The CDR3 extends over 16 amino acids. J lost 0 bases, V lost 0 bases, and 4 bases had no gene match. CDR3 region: CASSLEASGSTDTQYF. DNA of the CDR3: TGCGCCAGCAGCTTGGAGGCTAGCGGTAGCACAGATACGCAGTATTTT.